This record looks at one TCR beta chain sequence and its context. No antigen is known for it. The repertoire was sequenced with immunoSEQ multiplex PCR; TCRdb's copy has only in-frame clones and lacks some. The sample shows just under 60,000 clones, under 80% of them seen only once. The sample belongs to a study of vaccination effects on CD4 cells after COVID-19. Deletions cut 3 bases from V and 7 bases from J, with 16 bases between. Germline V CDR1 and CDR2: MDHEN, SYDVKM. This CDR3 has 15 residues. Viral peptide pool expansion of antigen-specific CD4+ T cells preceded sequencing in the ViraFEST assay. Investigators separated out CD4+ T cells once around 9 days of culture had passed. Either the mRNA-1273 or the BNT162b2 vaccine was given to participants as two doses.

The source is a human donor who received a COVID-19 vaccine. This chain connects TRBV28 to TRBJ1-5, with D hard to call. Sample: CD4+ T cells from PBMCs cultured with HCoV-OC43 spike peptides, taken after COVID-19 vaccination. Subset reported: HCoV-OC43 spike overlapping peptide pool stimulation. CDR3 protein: CASSLTEGGNQPQHF. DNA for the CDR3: TGTGCCAGCAGTTTGACCGAGGGAGGTAACCAGCCCCAGCATTTT. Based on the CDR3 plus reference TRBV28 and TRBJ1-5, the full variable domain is DVKVTQSSRYLVKRTGEKVFLECVQDMDHENMFWYRQDPGLGLRLIYFSYDVKMKEKGDIPEGYSVSREKKERFSLILESASTNQTSMYLCASSLTEGGNQPQHFGDGTRLSIL.